The entry below describes one T cell receptor beta chain. In its sample, this clonotype was seen a few times. What this receptor recognizes is not known. Per-base qualities were not stored, and no clone one base away is much larger. Sequencer: Illumina HiSeq 1500. TCRdb trimmed the raw reads at Q25, called clones with MiXCR and kept productive beta chains. Records with the same CDR3 protein are collapsed into one entry carrying the most frequent genes and DNA. Across this sample there are nearly 700,000 distinct CDR3 sequences, with roughly a third seen only once. The top ten clones comprise approximately 18% of the sample. The treatment or condition label of this sample denotes: in vitro stimulation with specific CMV peptide epitopes to enrich CMV-specific T cells. This entry is derived from a study of T cell repertoires in cytomegalovirus infection (dated by TCRdb to about 2019). About the study as a whole: Peptide stimulations targeted recently identified HLA-C-restricted CMV epitopes, whose presentation resists viral immunomodulation, together with well-studied HLA-B-restricted epitopes. Because public TCR beta signatures pointed to carriage of CMV infection together with the matching HLA type, the HLA type of each donor mattered for the analysis. Study-wide findings and limitations: In both this cohort and an independent roughly 350-donor cohort, the cumulative frequency of public TCR beta family members distinguished carriers of CMV infection plus the relevant HLA type. In the ex vivo response, HLA-C-restricted CMV-specific TCR beta clonotypes were dominant, and in two of eight donors the single most frequent clonotype came from this HLA-C-restricted group.

The CDR1 and CDR2 encoded by the germline V gene are LGHNT and FRNRAP. V and J lose 3 bases and 0 bases, and a span of 21 bases separates them. The cysteine opens and the phenylalanine closes a CDR3 of 19 amino acids. Just the 57-base CDR3 DNA is kept, in frame starting at base 1. The rearranged chain carries TRBV12-5 and TRBJ1-5; possibly the D gene is TRBD1, per 5 matching bases. Material: cultured PBMCs, obtained from culture after CMV antigen stimulation. The sequence was collected from a human donor in good health (CMV status not recorded). Some clones in this sample may be carry-over from other donors' samples. At the DNA level, the sequence is TGTGCTAGTGGTTTCACCCGGGACGGAGAGTCATATAGCAATCAGCCCCAGCATTTT. It is translated as CASGFTRDGESYSNQPQHF.